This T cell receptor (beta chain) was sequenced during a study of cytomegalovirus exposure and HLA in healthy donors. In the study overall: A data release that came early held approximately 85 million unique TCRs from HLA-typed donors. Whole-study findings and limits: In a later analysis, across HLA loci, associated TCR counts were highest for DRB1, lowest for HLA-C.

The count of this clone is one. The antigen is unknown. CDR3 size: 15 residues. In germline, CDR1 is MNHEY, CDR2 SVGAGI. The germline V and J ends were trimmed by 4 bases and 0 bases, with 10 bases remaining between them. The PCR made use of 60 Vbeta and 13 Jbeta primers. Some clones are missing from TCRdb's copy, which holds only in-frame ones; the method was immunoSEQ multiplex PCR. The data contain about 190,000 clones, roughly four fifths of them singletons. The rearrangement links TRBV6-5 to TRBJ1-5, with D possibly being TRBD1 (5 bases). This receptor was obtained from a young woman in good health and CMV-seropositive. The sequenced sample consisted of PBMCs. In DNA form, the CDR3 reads TGTGCCAGCAGTTCAACCAGGGATAGCAATCAGCCCCAGCATTTT. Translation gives CASSSTRDSNQPQHF.